The 30 T cell receptor beta chains presented below share a single source sample, sequenced in a study of tissue T cells after allogeneic stem cell transplantation. Time point reported: mouse harvest day 14 after allogeneic transplant. Tail vein injection delivered 10^7 T-cell-depleted bone marrow cells and 10^6 splenic CD5+ T cells. Libraries were prepared by immunoSEQ multiplex PCR; TCRdb keeps only in-frame clonotypes and omits some of them. The sample yields approximately 1,600 clones, nearly 50% seen once. Source material: spleen. The receptors come from a female BALB/c mouse given C57BL/6 T cells with graft-versus-host disease after an allogeneic hematopoietic cell transplant.

With respect to this clone: Genes and germline come from the mouse. The CDR3 end is not reached by the read, which stops 1 residue before it; the germline J gene fills it in. The chain is built from TRBV12-2 and TRBJ2-4; D is unclear. From germline, CDR1 is SGHLS and CDR2 HYDKME. This CDR3 has 13 residues. V was pared by 3 bases and J by 0 bases, with 6 bases between. The part of the CDR3 DNA that was read is TGTGCCAGCTCTAAATCTAGTCAAAACACCTTGTAC. Its protein is CASSKSSQNTLY. The whole CDR3 sequence reads CASSKSSQNTLYF. Variable domain in full (rest from reference TRBV12-2 and TRBJ2-4): NSGVVQSPRYIIKGKGERSILKCIPISGHLSVAWYQQTQGQELKFFIQHYDKMERDKGNLPSRFSVQQFDDYHSEMNMSALELEDSAVYFCASSKSSQNTLYFGAGTRLSVL.

This clone is termed large (0.1 to 1%). Germline and genes here are mouse. The read ends 1 residue before the CDR3 terminus; that terminus is restored from the germline J gene. The V and J genes are TRBV12-1 and TRBJ2-7; 10 bases map to TRBD2. The CDR3 totals 15 residues. Germline V gives CDR1 SGHSN, CDR2 HYEKVE. V lost 0 bases, J lost 5 bases, and 6 bases stayed unmatched. CDR3 sequence reads: CASSLVWGGADEQYF. The CDR3 DNA, read in part, is TGTGCCAGCTCTCTCGTCTGGGGGGGCGCGGATGAACAGTAC.

This clone was picked up a small number of times. Each gene name is a mouse one. The DNA ends 1 residue before the CDR3 does, and the rest of the CDR3 is filled in from the germline J gene. The chain recombines TRBV15 with TRBJ1-5; D unclear. Germline V lookup: CDR1 SGHND, CDR2 FRSKSL. The CDR3 has 12 residues. Trimming pared 3 bases from V and 6 bases from J, leaving 6 bases between. The CDR3 protein is CASSFAFQAPLF. The covered CDR3 bases are TGTGCCAGCAGTTTTGCATTCCAGGCTCCGCTT.

This clone is large. Mouse gene names and germline throughout. Read sequence stops 1 residue before the CDR3 end, and the germline J gene provides the missing end. The V gene is TRBV16, the J gene TRBJ2-7; weak D call: TRBD2 (6 bases). Germline V lookup: CDR1 SGHSA, CDR2 FRNQAP. CDR3 length: 14 residues. V was trimmed by 5 bases and J by 0 bases, leaving 11 bases between them. The sequenced part of the CDR3 DNA is TGTGCAAGCAGCCCAACTGGGAGCTCCTATGAACAGTAC. It specifies CASSPTGSSYEQY. The entire CDR3 reads CASSPTGSSYEQYF.

About this clone: Any gene name here is a mouse gene name. The read halts 1 residue ahead of the CDR3 end, with the missing end drawn from the germline J gene. This chain uses TRBV12-1 with TRBJ2-7; 8 bases fit TRBD2. Germline V gene lookup returns CDR1 SGHSN and CDR2 HYEKVE. V was pared by 6 bases and J by 4 bases, with 7 bases of the junction left unmatched. This CDR3 region has 13 residues. Here the CDR3 reads CASSLNWGYEQYF. Incomplete CDR3 DNA: TGTGCCAGCAGCTTAAACTGGGGGTATGAACAGTAC.

By frequency in the sample, this clone is large. Gene names are mouse gene names. The read is 1 residue too short to cover the CDR3 end, so that end is filled in from the germline J gene. The chain carries TRBV26 and TRBJ1-2; 10 bases map to TRBD1. The CDR3 has 15 residues. CDR1 and CDR2 from the germline V gene are KGHPV and FQNQEV (reference sequence). J was trimmed by 2 bases and V by 2 bases; bases with no gene match: 2. The CDR3 sequence: CASSLMGQGNSDYTF. CDR3 DNA, as far as it was read: TGTGCCAGCAGTCTGATGGGACAGGGGAACTCCGACTACACC.

Of note for this clone: Here the gene names and germline are mouse. With the read ending 1 residue before the CDR3 end, the germline J gene is used to fill in that end. This chain connects TRBV31 to TRBJ1-6; D is perhaps TRBD1 (6 bases). TRBJ1-6 is marked as an open reading frame, function uncertain. The CDR3 extends over 13 amino acids. The V gene's germline CDR1 is GKSSPN and CDR2 SITVG. Trimming stripped 0 bases from V and 10 bases from J, with 10 bases between. Incomplete CDR3 DNA: TGTGCCTGGAGTCTAAGGGGGAAGTCGCCCCTCTAC. Protein: CAWSLRGKSPLY. The CDR3 as a whole reads CAWSLRGKSPLYF.

By frequency in the sample, this clone is medium-sized. Gene labels here are mouse ones. The CDR3 extends 1 residue past the end of the read, so its final part is completed from the germline J gene. The chain links TRBV3 to TRBJ2-1; D perhaps matches TRBD1 (6 bases). Trimming stripped 3 bases from V and 1 base from J, with 7 bases between. CDR1 and CDR2 (germline): SNHLY, FYNGKV (reference sequence). The CDR3 is 14 amino acids. CDR3 bases read: TGTGCCAGCAGCTTTGGACAGAACTATGCTGAGCAGTTC. This codes for CASSFGQNYAEQF. The whole CDR3 sequence is CASSFGQNYAEQFF.

A word on this clone: The gene names here belong to mouse. The observed sequence ends 1 residue before the CDR3 terminus, with the missing tail filled in from the germline J gene. This sequence joins TRBV1 and TRBJ2-7; TRBD1 matches at 10 bases. The CDR3 covers 14 residues. Trimming at V came to 1 base and at J to 4 bases, leaving 1 base not matched to a gene. CDR1 and CDR2 (germline): NSQYPW, LRSPGD (reference sequence). CDR3 in amino acids: CTCSAGGQGYEQYF. CDR3 bases read: TGCACCTGCAGTGCAGGGGGACAGGGGTATGAACAGTAC.

Concerning this clone: Mouse gene names and germline throughout. With the read ending 1 residue before the CDR3 end, the germline J gene is used to fill in that end. The chain carries TRBV13-2 and TRBJ2-5; TRBD1 or TRBD2 may be the D gene (5 bases each). CDR1 and CDR2 from the germline V gene are NNHNN and SYGAGS (reference sequence). The length of the CDR3 is 14 residues. V lost 1 base to trimming and J lost 5 bases, with 11 bases between them. The CDR3: CASGDPGEGDTQYF. The part of the CDR3 DNA that was read is TGTGCCAGCGGTGATCCGGGGGAAGGAGACACCCAGTAC.

A word on this clone: Gene names are mouse gene names. The CDR3 extends 1 residue past the end of the read, so its final part is completed from the germline J gene. The chain couples TRBV13-3 to TRBJ2-5, with 8 bases aligning to TRBD1. This CDR3 has 14 amino acids. Germline values: CDR1 NNHDY, CDR2 SYVADS. With 4 bases clipped from V and 2 bases from J, the junction kept 3 bases outside the gene matches. CDR3 DNA, as far as it was read: TGTGCCAGCAGTAGGGACAGGTCCCAAGACACCCAGTAC. Its protein product is CASSRDRSQDTQY. Given in full, the CDR3 is CASSRDRSQDTQYF.

This clone counts as large. Genes here carry mouse names. The sequence runs out 1 residue before the end of the CDR3; the remainder is reconstructed from the germline J gene. This sequence joins TRBV13-1 and TRBJ1-3; D is possibly TRBD1 (5 bases). The ends were cut back, 3 bases at V and 0 bases at J, with 7 bases in the middle. From germline, CDR1 is NSHNY and CDR2 SYGAGN. CDR3 length: 14 residues. The CDR3 spells CASSGGDSGNTLYF. The sequenced CDR3 bases are TGTGCCAGCAGTGGGGGGGATTCTGGAAATACGCTCTAT.

On this clone itself: Gene names are mouse gene names. The CDR3 extends 1 residue past the end of the read, so its final part is completed from the germline J gene. The V and J genes are TRBV5 and TRBJ1-1, with a weak D call TRBD1 (6 bases). Germline loops: CDR1 LGHNA, CDR2 YNLKQL (reference sequence). V dropped 0 bases and J dropped 8 bases, with 10 bases sitting between them. The CDR3 is made up of 13 amino acids. The DNA read from the CDR3 is TGTGCCAGCAGCCAAGATCAAGGGGGTGAAGTCTTC. The encoded protein is CASSQDQGGEVF. In full, the CDR3 reads CASSQDQGGEVFF.

This clone was recorded only once. Gene names are the mouse ones. The CDR3 extends 1 residue past the end of the read, so its final part is completed from the germline J gene. The chain joins TRBV13-3 to TRBJ2-5; D may match TRBD1 or TRBD2 (5 bases each). V shed 4 bases and J shed 2 bases, with 11 bases lying between them. Germline V CDR1 and CDR2: NNHDY, SYVADS. This CDR3 region has 14 residues. CDR3 DNA, as far as it was read: TGTGCCAGCAGTAGGGGCAGGTCCCAAGACACCCAGTAC. Translating it yields CASSRGRSQDTQY. The entire CDR3 sequence reads CASSRGRSQDTQYF.

This clone was recorded a few times. Mouse gene names apply. The CDR3 end lies 1 residue beyond the end of the read and is filled in from the germline J gene. This chain links TRBV13-3 with TRBJ1-3; D possibly corresponds to TRBD1 (5 bases). The germline gives CDR1 NNHDY, CDR2 SYVADS. V lost 3 bases and J 2 bases, leaving 9 bases between the germline ends. CDR3 length: 14 amino acids. CDR3 loop: CASSAGRAGNTLYF. The covered CDR3 bases are TGTGCCAGCAGTGCTGGCAGGGCTGGAAATACGCTCTAT.

In its sample, this clone was seen a few times. Gene labels here are mouse ones. The read stops 1 residue short of the end of the CDR3; the missing end is completed from the germline J gene. V is TRBV20 and J is TRBJ2-7; no definite D call. CDR1 is GFQATS and CDR2 is STVNSAI in the germline V gene. Between the trimmed V and J ends, which lost 1 base and 4 bases, there was a span of 5 bases. CDR3 length: 11 amino acids. The sequenced part of the CDR3 DNA is TGTGGTGCTAGGGGTGGGTATGAACAGTAC. Residues: CGARGGYEQY. The whole CDR3 is CGARGGYEQYF.

The sample holds a few counts of this clone. The genes are named according to mouse. The CDR3 goes on 1 residue after the read ends, and that part is filled in from the germline J gene. V usage is TRBV5 and J usage is TRBJ2-3; 7 bases are shared with TRBD2. Germline lookup yields CDR1 LGHNA and CDR2 YNLKQL (reference sequence). V shed 4 bases and J 0 bases; nucleotides not matched to a gene: 7. The CDR3 has 16 amino acids. This chain's CDR3 is CASSPRLGPSAETLYF. CDR3 DNA, as far as it was read: TGTGCCAGCAGCCCTCGACTGGGCCCTAGTGCAGAAACGCTGTAT.

To note about this clone: Mouse gene names apply. The read halts 1 residue ahead of the CDR3 end, with the missing end drawn from the germline J gene. V gene TRBV5 combines with J gene TRBJ2-2, with D possibly matching TRBD1 (5 bases). Germline assignment: CDR1 LGHNA and CDR2 YNLKQL (reference sequence). The V end was cut by 4 bases, the J end by 3 bases, with 9 bases between. This CDR3 has 14 amino acids. CDR3 bases read: TGTGCCAGCAGCCGGGGAGGGGACACCGGGCAGCTCTAC. Its protein is CASSRGGDTGQLY. From start to end, the CDR3 is CASSRGGDTGQLYF.

With respect to this clone: Mouse germline and gene names are used. Read sequence stops 1 residue before the CDR3 end, and the germline J gene provides the missing end. The V call is TRBV16, the J call TRBJ2-7; 11 bases match TRBD2. CDR3 length: 14 residues. Trimming removed 3 bases from V and 5 bases from J; junction bases left unmatched: 3. CDR1 is SGHSA, CDR2 FRNQAP, per germline. The DNA read from the CDR3 is TGTGCAAGCAGCTTTACTGGGGGGGCTAATGAACAGTAC. It specifies CASSFTGGANEQY. The full CDR3 is CASSFTGGANEQYF. Variable domain in full (rest from reference TRBV16 and TRBJ2-7): NAGVIQTPRHKVTGKGQEATLWCEPISGHSAVFWYRQTIVQGLEFLTYFRNQAPIDDSGMPKERFSAQMPNQSHSTLKIQSTQPQDSAVYLCASSFTGGANEQYFGPGTRLTVL.

Details on this clone: The germline and genes are mouse ones. The sequence runs out 1 residue before the end of the CDR3; the remainder is reconstructed from the germline J gene. The V gene is TRBV16, the J gene TRBJ2-1; 7 bases line up with TRBD2. The V gene's germline CDR1 is SGHSA and CDR2 FRNQAP. V lost 3 bases, J lost 0 bases, and 2 bases stayed unmatched. The CDR3 loop spans 15 amino acids. The covered CDR3 bases are TGTGCAAGCAGCTTGGGGGGGGGTAACTATGCTGAGCAGTTC. Its translation: CASSLGGGNYAEQF. The CDR3 reads in full as CASSLGGGNYAEQFF.

As to this clone: The genes and germline here are from mouse. The read halts 1 residue ahead of the CDR3 end, with the missing end drawn from the germline J gene. This sequence joins TRBV23 and TRBJ2-7. This CDR3 spans 13 amino acids. The germline gives CDR1 KGHTA, CDR2 FQNQQP. The DNA read from the CDR3 is TGCTCCAGCAGTCAATCGGGCAAATATGAACAGTAC. As protein: CSSSQSGKYEQY. From start to end, the CDR3 is CSSSQSGKYEQYF. Full variable domain (rest looked up from reference TRBV23 and TRBJ2-7): DAAVTQKPRYLIKMKGQEAEMKCIPEKGHTAVFWYQQKQSKELKFLIYFQNQQPLDQIDMVKERFSAVCPSSSLCSLGIRTCEAEDSALYLCSSSQSGKYEQYFGPGTRLTVL.

Regarding this clone: Germline and genes here are mouse. The sequence runs out 1 residue before the end of the CDR3; the remainder is reconstructed from the germline J gene. V gene TRBV17 combines with J gene TRBJ2-1; 12 bases fit TRBD2. This CDR3 is 17 amino acids long. CDR1 MNHDT and CDR2 YYDKIL come from the germline V gene. V shed 3 bases, J shed 0 bases, and the junction held 3 bases outside the gene matches. CDR3 in amino acids: CASSSGTGGPNYAEQFF. The CDR3 bases that were read are TGTGCTAGCAGTAGTGGGACTGGGGGGCCTAACTATGCTGAGCAGTTC.

Comment on this clone: The germline and genes are mouse ones. Read data end 1 residue before the CDR3 end; the end is taken from the germline J gene. V and J are TRBV3 and TRBJ2-1; 8 positions match TRBD1. Germline-derived CDR1 and CDR2 are SNHLY and FYNGKV (reference sequence). The CDR3 is 13 amino acids. Germline trimming cut 6 bases from V and 3 bases from J; bases unmatched to any gene: 1. Here the CDR3 reads CASRDRVYAEQFF. CDR3 DNA (partial): TGTGCCAGCAGGGACAGGGTCTATGCTGAGCAGTTC.

Concerning this clone itself: Mouse gene names apply. The read gets to within 1 residue of the CDR3 end, and the germline J gene fills in the rest. This sequence joins TRBV19 and TRBJ1-3, with D unclear. This CDR3 spans 14 amino acids. V was pared by 4 bases and J by 0 bases, with 8 bases between. Germline loops: CDR1 FNHDT, CDR2 SITEND (reference sequence). Incomplete CDR3 DNA: TGTGCCAGCAGTGTGCCAGATTCTGGAAATACGCTCTAT. This codes for CASSVPDSGNTLY. The entire CDR3 protein is CASSVPDSGNTLYF.

This clone was picked up a small number of times. Any gene name here is a mouse gene name. The read halts 1 residue ahead of the CDR3 end, with the missing end drawn from the germline J gene. This rearrangement joins TRBV13-3 to TRBJ2-3, with TRBD2 matching over 10 bases. The CDR3 sequence is 15 residues long. V lost 4 bases and J lost 1; bases outside the gene matches: 3. CDR1 is NNHDY, CDR2 SYVADS, per germline. The chain's CDR3 is CASSSWGGGAETLYF. The DNA read from the CDR3 is TGTGCCAGCAGTTCCTGGGGGGGCGGTGCAGAAACGCTGTAT.

As concerns this clone: The genes are named according to mouse. The read ends 1 residue shy of where the CDR3 ends; the end is completed using the germline J gene. The chain has TRBV1 and TRBJ2-4; 8 bases fit TRBD2. The CDR3 loop spans 14 amino acids. Germline V CDR1 and CDR2: NSQYPW, LRSPGD (reference sequence). Unmatched junction bases numbered 1, after V lost 2 bases and J lost 3 bases. Partial CDR3 DNA: TGCACCTGCAGTGCATTGGGGGGGCAAAACACCTTGTAC. This encodes CTCSALGGQNTLY. The entire CDR3 protein is CTCSALGGQNTLYF.

This clone was seen more than once but under ten times. Gene names follow the mouse nomenclature. The read ends 1 residue before the CDR3 terminus; that terminus is restored from the germline J gene. This chain connects TRBV4 to TRBJ1-5, with 11 bases identical to TRBD1. CDR1 and CDR2 (germline): LGHDT, YNNKQL (reference sequence). The V segment lost 4 bases and the J segment 9 bases; nucleotides outside the gene matches: 2. This CDR3 comprises 13 residues. CDR3 DNA, as far as it was read: TGTGCCAGCAGCTCGGGACAGGGGGGGGCTCCGCTT. Encoded protein: CASSSGQGGAPL. The complete CDR3 sequence is CASSSGQGGAPLF.

Points on this clone: Genes and germline come from the mouse. The read stops 1 residue short of the end of the CDR3; the missing end is completed from the germline J gene. The chain joins TRBV15 to TRBJ2-2, with 7 positions matching TRBD1. The germline CDR1 and CDR2 sequences are SGHND and FRSKSL. J lost 2 bases, V lost 6 bases, and 3 bases had no gene match. This CDR3 has 14 amino acids. The sequenced CDR3 bases are TGTGCCAGCAGCCTGACAGGGAACACCGGGCAGCTCTAC. Residues: CASSLTGNTGQLY. The CDR3 as a whole reads CASSLTGNTGQLYF.

This clone was counted only a few times. Germline and genes here are mouse. The read ends 1 residue before the CDR3 terminus; that terminus is restored from the germline J gene. The V and J genes are TRBV4 and TRBJ2-7; 9 positions match TRBD2. V lost 3 bases, J lost 7 bases, and 4 bases stayed unmatched. This CDR3 is built from 13 residues. Germline CDR1 reads LGHDT; CDR2 reads YNNKQL (reference sequence). CDR3 in amino acids: CASSYTGGREQYF. CDR3 bases read: TGTGCCAGCAGCTATACTGGGGGGCGGGAACAGTAC.

Concerning this clone: Gene and germline names: mouse. The sequence runs out 1 residue before the end of the CDR3; the remainder is reconstructed from the germline J gene. The V and J genes are TRBV4 and TRBJ2-1, with 10 bases lining up with TRBD2. The CDR3 is made up of 15 amino acids. Germline values: CDR1 LGHDT, CDR2 YNNKQL (reference sequence). Trimming took 5 bases from V and 3 from J; bases not matched to a gene: 4. CDR3 sequence reads: CASSRLGGLYAEQFF. CDR3 DNA, as far as it was read: TGTGCCAGCAGCAGACTGGGGGGCCTCTATGCTGAGCAGTTC. Full variable domain (rest looked up from reference TRBV4 and TRBJ2-1): ETAVFQTPNYHVTQVGNEVSFNCKQTLGHDTMYWYKQDSKKLLKIMFSYNNKQLIVNETVPRRFSPQSSDKAHLNLRIKSVEPEDSAVYLCASSRLGGLYAEQFFGPGTRLTVL.